This TCR beta chain was observed in a study of blood T cell repertoires in COVID-19. Across the study: Material from acute and convalescent COVID-19 was sourced from the United States, Italy and Spain. In each case, the material was cDNA or gDNA derived from T cells, B-cell-depleted T cells, or PBMCs.

In the original workflow: The authors estimated nucleated cell counts from reference gene primer amplification. Measured with immunoSEQ multiplex PCR; TCRdb has only the in-frame clones, and not every one. V and J calls and clone size are copied from that table; D and trimming were computed from the DNA. The table shows about 200,000 clones, with 88% occurring only once. Germline V gene sequence: CDR1 KGHDR, CDR2 SFDVKD. This CDR3 region has 16 residues. V gave up 4 bases and J gave up 4 bases; unmatched junction bases: 6. The sequencing input was peripheral blood. This chain connects TRBV24-1 to TRBJ2-1, with 10 bases that match TRBD2. The receptor was isolated from a man aged 18 to 30 with active or convalescent COVID-19. CDR3 sequence: CATSEASGGPYNEQFF. The CDR3 bases are TGTGCCACCAGTGAGGCTAGCGGGGGCCCATACAATGAGCAGTTCTTC.